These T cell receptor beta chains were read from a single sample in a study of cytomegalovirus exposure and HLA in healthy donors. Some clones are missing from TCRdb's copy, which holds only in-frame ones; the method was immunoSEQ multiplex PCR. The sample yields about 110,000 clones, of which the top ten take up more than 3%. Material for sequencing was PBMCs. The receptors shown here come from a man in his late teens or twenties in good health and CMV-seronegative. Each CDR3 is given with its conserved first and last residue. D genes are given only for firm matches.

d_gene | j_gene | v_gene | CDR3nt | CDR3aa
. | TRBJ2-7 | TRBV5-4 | TGTGCCAGCAGCCTGTCCGGGGGCGAGCAGTACTTC | CASSLSGGEQYF
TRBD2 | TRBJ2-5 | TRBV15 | TGTGCCACCAGCAGAGATCGGGCGGGAGTGAGGGAGACCCAGTACTTC | CATSRDRAGVRETQYF
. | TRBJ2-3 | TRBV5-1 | TGCGCCAGCTGGGTTGGACAGCCCACAGATACGCAGTATTTT | CASWVGQPTDTQYF
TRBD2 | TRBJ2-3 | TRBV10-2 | TGCGCCAGCAGTTACCACTTGGGGGGCGGGAGGGCCACAGATACGCAGTATTTT | CASSYHLGGGRATDTQYF
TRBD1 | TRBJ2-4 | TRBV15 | TGTGCCACCAGCAGAGATCCCGGGACAGGAGGGGACATTCAGTACTTC | CATSRDPGTGGDIQYF
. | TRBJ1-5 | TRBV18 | TGTGCCAGCTCACCAGGAGACCGGCCCGGTCCCGCTTTTCAGCCCCAGCATTTT | CASSPGDRPGPAFQPQHF
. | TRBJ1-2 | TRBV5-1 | TGCGCCAGCAGCCCAGGGGACACCGCCCCCTACTATGGCTACACCTTC | CASSPGDTAPYYGYTF
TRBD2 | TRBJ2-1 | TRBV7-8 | TGTGCCAGCAGCTTAGCCCCCGAGCGGGAGGGCCCAAACAATGAGCAGTTCTTC | CASSLAPEREGPNNEQFF
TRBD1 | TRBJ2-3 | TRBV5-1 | TGCGCCAGCAGCTTGGCCACAGGGGGAGGCACAGATACGCAGTATTTT | CASSLATGGGTDTQYF
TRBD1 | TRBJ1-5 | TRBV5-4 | TGTGCCAGCAGCTACGAGCCAGGGGGCAGTCAGCCCCAGCATTTT | CASSYEPGGSQPQHF